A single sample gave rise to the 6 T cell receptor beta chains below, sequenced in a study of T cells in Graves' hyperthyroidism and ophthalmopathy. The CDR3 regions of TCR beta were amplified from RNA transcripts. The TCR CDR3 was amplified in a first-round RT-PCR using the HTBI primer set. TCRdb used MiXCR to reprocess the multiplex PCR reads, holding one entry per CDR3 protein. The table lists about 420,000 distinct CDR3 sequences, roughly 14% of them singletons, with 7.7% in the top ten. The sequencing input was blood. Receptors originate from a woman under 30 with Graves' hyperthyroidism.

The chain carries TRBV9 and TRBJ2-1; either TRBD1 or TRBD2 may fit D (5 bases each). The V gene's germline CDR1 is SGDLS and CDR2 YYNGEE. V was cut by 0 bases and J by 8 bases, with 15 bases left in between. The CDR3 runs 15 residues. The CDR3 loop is CASSVAGGKGHEQFF. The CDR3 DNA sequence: TGTGCCAGCAGCGTAGCTGGGGGTAAGGGGCATGAGCAGTTCTTC.

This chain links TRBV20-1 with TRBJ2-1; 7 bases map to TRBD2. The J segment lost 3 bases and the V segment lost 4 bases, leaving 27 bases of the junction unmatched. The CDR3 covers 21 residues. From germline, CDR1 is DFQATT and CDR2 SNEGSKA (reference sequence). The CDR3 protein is CSAKGDLTETPQGGIYNEQFF. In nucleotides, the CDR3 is TGCAGTGCTAAGGGCGACTTGACGGAAACACCTCAGGGAGGGATCTACAATGAGCAGTTCTTC.

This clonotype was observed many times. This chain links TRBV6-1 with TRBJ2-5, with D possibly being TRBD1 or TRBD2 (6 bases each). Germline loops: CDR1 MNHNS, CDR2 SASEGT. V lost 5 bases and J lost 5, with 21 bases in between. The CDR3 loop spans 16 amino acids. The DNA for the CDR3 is TGTGCCAGCAGTTCCGCACCCAGGGGTGGGGGGGAGACCCAGTACTTC. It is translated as CASSSAPRGGGETQYF.

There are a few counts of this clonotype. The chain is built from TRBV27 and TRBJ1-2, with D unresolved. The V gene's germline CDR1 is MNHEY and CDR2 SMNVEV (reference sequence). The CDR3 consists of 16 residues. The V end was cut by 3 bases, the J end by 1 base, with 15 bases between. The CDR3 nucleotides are TGTGCCAGCAGTTTGGGGTCTGGGTTTCTTAACTATGGCTACACCTTC. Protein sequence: CASSLGSGFLNYGYTF.

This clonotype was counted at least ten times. The CDR3 loop reads CASRPWTWGLNEQYF. The DNA of the CDR3 is TGTGCCAGCAGACCTTGGACCTGGGGCTTGAACGAGCAGTACTTC. The chain recombines TRBV6-1 with TRBJ2-7; weak D call: TRBD1 (5 bases). In germline, CDR1 is MNHNS, CDR2 SASEGT. The CDR3 covers 15 residues. V lost 6 bases and J lost 5, with 20 bases in between.

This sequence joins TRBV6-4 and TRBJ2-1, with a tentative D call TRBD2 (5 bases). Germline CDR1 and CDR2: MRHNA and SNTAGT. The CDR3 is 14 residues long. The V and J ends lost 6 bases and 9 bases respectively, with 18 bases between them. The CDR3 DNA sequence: TGTGCCAGCAGACTGGACTTGGCTGTTGGTGAGCAGTTCTTC. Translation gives CASRLDLAVGEQFF.